What follows are 24 T cell receptor beta chains derived from one specimen sequenced in a study of T cell responses to AZD1222 COVID-19 vaccine. Repertoires were generated with immunoSEQ multiplex PCR, while TCRdb's copy carries only in-frame clones and drops some. In the table there are more than 150,000 clones, about 86% of which are singletons. Here the sequenced sample was peripheral blood, taken on day 0 of AZD1222 vaccination. All receptors derive from an adult in good health.

V usage is TRBV7-3 and J usage is TRBJ2-1; 10 bases fit TRBD2. Germline lookup yields CDR1 SGHTA and CDR2 FQGTGA. V dropped 5 bases and J dropped 6; count of bases not matched to a gene: 4. The CDR3 is 14 amino acids. The CDR3 DNA sequence: TGTGCCAGCAGCGGGACTAGCGTTGGCAATGAGCAGTTCTTC. Its translation is CASSGTSVGNEQFF.

The chain has TRBV6-5 and TRBJ1-1, with 7 bases that match TRBD1. The CDR3 consists of 14 residues. Germline V CDR1 and CDR2: MNHEY, SVGAGI. The V gene end was trimmed by 7 bases and the J gene end by 2 bases; junction bases not matched to a gene: 7. DNA for the CDR3: TGTGCCAGCACCAGACAGGGAATTAACACTGAAGCTTTCTTT. It translates to CASTRQGINTEAFF.

J is TRBJ1-1 and V is TRBV7-9; a weak D match, TRBD1 (5 bases). Germline lookup yields CDR1 SEHNR and CDR2 FQNEAQ (reference sequence). V lost 5 bases, J lost 3 bases, and 13 bases lay in between. CDR3 size: 14 residues. CDR3 DNA sequence: TGTGCCAGCAGCCCGCGGGACTTGCACACTGAAGCTTTCTTT. This gives the protein CASSPRDLHTEAFF. The variable domain in full, completed from reference TRBV7-9 and TRBJ1-1, reads DTGVSQNPRHKITKRGQNVTFRCDPISEHNRLYWYRQTLGQGPEFLTYFQNEAQLEKSRLLSDRFSAERPKGSFSTLEIQRTEQGDSAMYLCASSPRDLHTEAFFGQGTRLTVV.

Details on this clone: Within the sample, other DNA sequences also encode this same CDR3. The chain is built from TRBV7-9 and TRBJ1-4; D ambiguous. The length of the CDR3 is 15 residues. Trimming left V 2 bases short and J 2 bases short, with 9 bases between. CDR1 SEHNR and CDR2 FQNEAQ come from the germline V gene (reference sequence). This chain's CDR3 is CASSLRTGTNEKLFF. For the CDR3, the DNA is TGTGCCAGCAGCTTAAGGACCGGGACTAATGAAAAACTGTTTTTT.

The chain recombines TRBV9 with TRBJ2-3; D call uncertain. V was shortened by 0 bases and J by 6 bases, with 8 bases between the two germline ends. This CDR3 has 13 residues. The V gene's germline CDR1 is SGDLS and CDR2 YYNGEE. This CDR3 reads CASSVAPDDTQYF. CDR3 nucleotides: TGTGCCAGCAGCGTAGCTCCCGACGATACGCAGTATTTT.

CDR3 sequence reads: CASSPGPFGEAFF. CDR3 nucleotides: TGTGCCAGCAGCCCCGGGCCGTTCGGTGAAGCTTTCTTT. The chain employs TRBV7-3 and TRBJ1-1; D uncertain. Germline CDR1 is SGHTA and CDR2 is FQGTGA. The CDR3 length is 13 residues. V dropped 5 bases and J dropped 7 bases, with 14 bases sitting between them.

The V call is TRBV28, the J call TRBJ1-1; tentatively, D is TRBD1 (5 bases). Germline V gene sequence: CDR1 MDHEN, CDR2 SYDVKM. This CDR3 spans 16 amino acids. V was pared by 5 bases and J by 1 base, with 17 bases between. The CDR3 DNA sequence: TGTGCCAGCAGTCCGACCCCAGGGATGGAGAACACTGAAGCTTTCTTT. Translating gives CASSPTPGMENTEAFF.

The chain employs TRBV7-3 and TRBJ2-1; perhaps TRBD1 as D (5 bases). The length of the CDR3 is 14 residues. V lost 2 bases to trimming and J lost 8 bases, with 13 bases between them. Germline CDR1 is SGHTA and CDR2 is FQGTGA. The CDR3 loop is CASSLRAGPDEQFF. CDR3 in DNA: TGTGCCAGCAGCTTACGGGCAGGGCCGGATGAGCAGTTCTTC.

The V call is TRBV2, the J call TRBJ1-2, with D perhaps TRBD1 (6 bases). CDR3 length equals 14 residues. V lost 5 bases and J lost 8, with 18 bases in between. Germline assignment: CDR1 SNHLY and CDR2 FYNNEI. The CDR3 here is CASSQGQGRGGYTF. As DNA, the CDR3 is TGTGCCAGCAGTCAGGGGCAGGGCCGGGGAGGCTACACCTTC.

This sequence joins TRBV24-1 and TRBJ2-6; 8 nucleotides match TRBD1. CDR1 and CDR2 from the germline V gene are KGHDR and SFDVKD. V trimming: 6 bases; J trimming: 4 bases; junction bases outside the gene matches: 10. The CDR3 contains 17 residues. The CDR3, as DNA: TGTGCCACCAGTTCGGCAGGGGGCGCATCAGGGGCCAACGTCCTGACTTTC. Amino acids: CATSSAGGASGANVLTF.

V is TRBV9 and J is TRBJ2-3, with 10 bases fitting TRBD2. V was pared by 8 bases and J by 4 bases, with 4 bases of the junction left unmatched. Per germline, CDR1 SGDLS and CDR2 YYNGEE. The CDR3 extends over 13 amino acids. The CDR3, as DNA: TGTGCCAGTTCTAGCGGGGGTTCAGATACGCAGTATTTT. Amino acids: CASSSGGSDTQYF.

This chain connects TRBV4-1 to TRBJ2-3, with TRBD2 matching 15 bases. Per germline, CDR1 MGHRA and CDR2 YSYEKL. There are 18 residues in the CDR3. After removal of 4 bases from V and 0 bases from J, the junction contained 5 bases not matched to a gene. CDR3 in DNA: TGCGCCAGCAGCCGTGGACTAGCGGGAGGGGGGAGCACAGATACGCAGTATTTT. Translating gives CASSRGLAGGGSTDTQYF.

This chain uses TRBV5-1 with TRBJ2-7; D possibly uses TRBD1 or TRBD2 (5 bases each). The V and J ends lost 0 bases and 4 bases respectively, with 8 bases between them. The CDR3 totals 13 residues. The germline CDR1 and CDR2 sequences are SGHRS and YFSETQ. CDR3 DNA: TGCGCCAGCAGCTTGGCCTGGGGGTACGAGCAGTACTTC. Its protein is CASSLAWGYEQYF. The full variable domain, in which reference TRBV5-1 and TRBJ2-7 provide the parts outside the CDR3, is KAGVTQTPRYLIKTRGQQVTLSCSPISGHRSVSWYQQTPGQGLQFLFEYFSETQRNKGNFPGRFSGRQFSNSRSEMNVSTLELGDSALYLCASSLAWGYEQYFGPGTRLTVT.

The chain has TRBV18 and TRBJ1-3; D call uncertain. This CDR3 contains 14 residues. Trimming took 1 base from V and 3 from J, leaving 7 bases between them. Germline loops: CDR1 KGHSH, CDR2 LQKENI. The CDR3 protein is CASSPLEVGNTIYF. The CDR3 nucleotides read TGTGCCAGCTCACCACTAGAAGTTGGAAACACCATATATTTT.

V and J are TRBV12-3 or TRBV12-4 and TRBJ1-2; D remains ambiguous. V gave up 2 bases and J gave up 3 bases, with 4 bases separating them. This CDR3 contains 12 residues. CDR3 in amino acids: CASSLQDYGYTF. The CDR3, as DNA: TGTGCCAGCAGTTTACAGGACTATGGCTACACCTTC.

This rearrangement joins TRBV30 to TRBJ2-2, with D perhaps TRBD1 (5 bases). V lost 4 bases and J lost 6, with 12 bases in between. The CDR3 contains 13 residues. CDR1 GTSNPN and CDR2 SVGIG come from the germline V gene (reference sequence). The CDR3 coding sequence is TGTGCCTGGACTTCCGGACACTCCGGGGAGCTGTTTTTT. It is translated as CAWTSGHSGELFF.

V and J are TRBV15 and TRBJ2-3; D might be TRBD1 (5 bases). Germline CDR1 LNHNV, CDR2 YYDKDF (reference sequence). Trimming removed 0 bases from V and 5 bases from J, with 18 bases in between. This CDR3 spans 17 amino acids. The CDR3 bases are TGTGCCACCAGCAGAGATTTAGGTTCCAGGGAAGGAGATACGCAGTATTTT. This sequence encodes CATSRDLGSREGDTQYF.

The rearrangement links TRBV18 to TRBJ1-1; 7 bases map to TRBD1. The CDR3 contains 13 residues. Germline-derived CDR1 and CDR2 are KGHSH and LQKENI. J was trimmed by 3 bases and V by 6 bases; bases with no gene match: 4. The CDR3 sequence: CASSLDRDTEAFF. CDR3 bases: TGTGCCAGCTCCCTCGACAGGGACACTGAAGCTTTCTTT.

J is TRBJ2-3 and V is TRBV5-1; 9 positions match TRBD1. Unmatched junction bases numbered 5, after V lost 4 bases and J lost 5 bases. The CDR3 totals 14 residues. CDR1 is SGHRS, CDR2 YFSETQ, per germline. The CDR3 DNA reads as TGCGCCAGCAGCCTCGGACAGGGGAGAGATACGCAGTATTTT. Translated, it gives CASSLGQGRDTQYF.

This clone has just one count. The chain combines TRBV7-9 with TRBJ2-7, with TRBD1 matching over 9 bases. Trimming removed 4 bases from V and 5 bases from J; junction bases left unmatched: 9. The CDR3 totals 15 residues. CDR1 and CDR2 from the germline V gene are SEHNR and FQNEAQ (reference sequence). CDR3 in amino acids: CASSSKGTGRDEQYF. As DNA, the CDR3 is TGTGCCAGCAGCTCAAAGGGGACAGGGCGGGACGAGCAGTACTTC.

The chain links TRBV9 to TRBJ2-7; 11 positions match TRBD1. CDR1 is SGDLS, CDR2 YYNGEE, per germline. CDR3 length: 14 residues. Losses at the gene ends were 3 bases for V and 5 bases for J; bases not matched to a gene: 4. The CDR3 region has the DNA TGTGCCAGCAGCGGGACAGGGGGCCCGAACGAGCAGTACTTC. Amino acids: CASSGTGGPNEQYF.

This sequence joins TRBV7-9 and TRBJ1-4; a weak D match, TRBD1 (5 bases). Germline V gives CDR1 SEHNR, CDR2 FQNEAQ (reference sequence). This CDR3 contains 14 residues. Deletions cut 4 bases from V and 4 bases from J, with 10 bases between. CDR3 residues: CASSWGSSNEKLFF. The CDR3 coding sequence is TGTGCCAGCAGCTGGGGCAGCAGTAATGAAAAACTGTTTTTT.

The chain carries TRBV5-1 and TRBJ1-2, with D possibly matching TRBD1 (6 bases). Between the trimmed V and J ends, which lost 4 bases and 4 bases, there was a span of 11 bases. Per germline, CDR1 SGHRS and CDR2 YFSETQ. The CDR3 contains 13 residues. This chain's CDR3 is CASSPDSFYGYTF. CDR3 DNA sequence: TGCGCCAGCAGCCCGGACAGCTTCTATGGCTACACCTTC. The whole variable domain, remainder taken from reference TRBV5-1 and TRBJ1-2, is KAGVTQTPRYLIKTRGQQVTLSCSPISGHRSVSWYQQTPGQGLQFLFEYFSETQRNKGNFPGRFSGRQFSNSRSEMNVSTLELGDSALYLCASSPDSFYGYTFGSGTRLTVV.

V and J are TRBV15 and TRBJ1-5; D remains ambiguous. The CDR3 loop spans 13 amino acids. The V gene lost 1 base and the J gene lost 8 bases, with 9 bases spanning the gap. The germline V gene encodes CDR1 LNHNV and CDR2 YYDKDF (reference sequence). The CDR3 nucleotides read TGTGCCACCAGCAGAGGTAGATGGGAGCCCCAGCATTTT. It yields the protein CATSRGRWEPQHF.